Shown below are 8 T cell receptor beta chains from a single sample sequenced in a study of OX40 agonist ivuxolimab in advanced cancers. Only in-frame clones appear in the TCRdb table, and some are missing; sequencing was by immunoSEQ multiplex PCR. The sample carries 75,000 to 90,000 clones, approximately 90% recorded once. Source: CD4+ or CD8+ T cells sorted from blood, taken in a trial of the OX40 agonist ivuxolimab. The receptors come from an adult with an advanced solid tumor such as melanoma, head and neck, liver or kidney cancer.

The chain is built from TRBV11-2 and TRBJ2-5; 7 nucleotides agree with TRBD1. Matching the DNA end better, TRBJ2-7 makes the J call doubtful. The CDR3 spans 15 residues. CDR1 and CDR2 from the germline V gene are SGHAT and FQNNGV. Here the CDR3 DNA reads TGTGCCAGCAGCTTGGGGACAGTTAATTCCTACGAGCAGTACTTC. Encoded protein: CASSLGTVNSYEQYF.

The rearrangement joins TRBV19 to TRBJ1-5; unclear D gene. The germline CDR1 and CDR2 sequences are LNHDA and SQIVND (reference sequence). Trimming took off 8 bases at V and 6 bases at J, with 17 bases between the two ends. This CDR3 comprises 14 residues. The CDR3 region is CASETTRLGQPQHF. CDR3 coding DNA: TGTGCCAGTGAGACGACGAGACTGGGTCAGCCCCAGCATTTT.

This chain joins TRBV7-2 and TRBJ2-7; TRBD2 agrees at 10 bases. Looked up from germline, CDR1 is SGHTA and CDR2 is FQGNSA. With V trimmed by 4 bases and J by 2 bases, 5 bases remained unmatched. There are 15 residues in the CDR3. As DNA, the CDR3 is TGTGCCAGCAGCTCCACTAGCGGGACAGCCTACGAGCAGTACTTC. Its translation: CASSSTSGTAYEQYF.

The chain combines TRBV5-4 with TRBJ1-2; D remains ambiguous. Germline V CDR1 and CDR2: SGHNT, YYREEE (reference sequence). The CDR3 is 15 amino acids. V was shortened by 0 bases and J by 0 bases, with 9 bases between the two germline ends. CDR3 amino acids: CASSLDIGTNYGYTF. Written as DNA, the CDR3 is TGTGCCAGCAGCTTGGACATCGGAACTAACTATGGCTACACCTTC.

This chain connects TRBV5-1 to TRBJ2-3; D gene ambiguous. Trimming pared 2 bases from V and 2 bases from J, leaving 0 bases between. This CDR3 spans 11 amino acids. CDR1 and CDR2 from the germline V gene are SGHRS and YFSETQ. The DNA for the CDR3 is TGCGCCAGCAGCTTCACAGATACGCAGTATTTT. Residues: CASSFTDTQYF.

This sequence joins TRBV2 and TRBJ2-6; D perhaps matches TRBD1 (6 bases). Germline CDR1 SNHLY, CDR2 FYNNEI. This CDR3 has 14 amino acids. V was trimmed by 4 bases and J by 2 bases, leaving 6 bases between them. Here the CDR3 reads CASSAGAGANVLTF. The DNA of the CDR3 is TGTGCCAGCAGTGCAGGGGCTGGGGCCAACGTCCTGACTTTC.

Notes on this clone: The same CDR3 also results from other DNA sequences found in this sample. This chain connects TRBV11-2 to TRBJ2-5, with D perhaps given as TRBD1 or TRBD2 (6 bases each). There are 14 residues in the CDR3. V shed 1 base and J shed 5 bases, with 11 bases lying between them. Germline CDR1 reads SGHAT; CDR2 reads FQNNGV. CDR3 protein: CASSLVGGAETQYF. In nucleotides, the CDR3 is TGTGCCAGCAGCTTAGTGGGGGGCGCGGAGACCCAGTACTTC.

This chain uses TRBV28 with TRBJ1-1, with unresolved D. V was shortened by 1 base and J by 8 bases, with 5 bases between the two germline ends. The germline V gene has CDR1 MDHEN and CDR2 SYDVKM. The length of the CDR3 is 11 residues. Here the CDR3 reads CASSLLGEAFF. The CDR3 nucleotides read TGTGCCAGCAGTTTATTGGGGGAAGCTTTCTTT.